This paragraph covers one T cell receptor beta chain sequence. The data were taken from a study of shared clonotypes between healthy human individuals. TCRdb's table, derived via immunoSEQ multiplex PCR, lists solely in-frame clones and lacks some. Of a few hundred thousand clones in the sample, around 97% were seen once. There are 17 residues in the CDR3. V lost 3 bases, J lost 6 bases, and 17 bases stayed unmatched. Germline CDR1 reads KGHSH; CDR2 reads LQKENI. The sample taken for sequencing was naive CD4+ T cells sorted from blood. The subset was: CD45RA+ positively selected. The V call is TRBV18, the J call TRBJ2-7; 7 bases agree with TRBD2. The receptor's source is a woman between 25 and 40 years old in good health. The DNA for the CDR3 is TGTGCCAGCTCACCGCAACGGGGGGAGGTGAGCGCGGGCGAGCAGTACTTC. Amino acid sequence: CASSPQRGEVSAGEQYF.